This T cell receptor beta chain emerged from a study of blood T cell repertoires in COVID-19. Background on the study: Acute and convalescent COVID-19 samples came from the United States, Italy and Spain. The analysed material was cDNA or gDNA that came from T cells, B-cell-depleted T cells, or PBMCs.

While infection was still active, Seattle patients were enrolled and then followed longitudinally. Original analysis: By means of reference gene primer amplification, nucleated cell counts were estimated. Some clones are missing from TCRdb's copy, which holds only in-frame ones; the method was immunoSEQ multiplex PCR. The DNA gave D and trimming, while V, J and clone size come from that table. The top ten hold approximately 2% of the sample, which has some 100,000 clones, around 88% seen once. Between the trimmed V and J ends, which lost 3 bases and 1 base, there was a span of 6 bases. This CDR3 comprises 13 residues. Germline-derived CDR1 and CDR2 are MNHNY and SVGAGI (reference sequence).

The sequenced sample was peripheral blood. The J gene is TRBJ1-1, the V gene TRBV6-6; D is uncertain. The sequence derives from a man aged 45-60 years with COVID-19, enrolled during active disease. The CDR3 region is CASSYTSNTEAFF. The CDR3, as DNA: TGTGCCAGCAGTTATACATCGAACACTGAAGCTTTCTTT.